The rows below give T cell receptor beta chains drawn from one sample of a study of cytomegalovirus exposure and HLA in healthy donors. The protocol was immunoSEQ multiplex PCR, while the TCRdb copy is restricted to in-frame clones and leaves out a portion. This sample's clone table lists 100,000 to 150,000 clones. The sample was PBMCs. Every receptor here comes from a man between 35 and 55 years old in good health and CMV-seronegative. CDR3s include the opening cysteine and the closing phenylalanine or tryptophan. Each record gives: V gene, J gene, D gene, CDR3 protein, CDR3 DNA. A D gene is named only where the DNA matches it firmly.

TRBV5-8	TRBJ2-5	TRBD2	CASSTSGRARETQYF	TGTGCCAGCAGCACTAGCGGGAGGGCCCGGGAGACCCAGTACTTC
TRBV10-3	TRBJ2-7	TRBD2	CAIRPSLAGNYEQYF	TGTGCCATCAGACCCTCTCTAGCGGGAAACTACGAGCAGTACTTC
TRBV6-1	TRBJ2-7	TRBD2	CASRGSGTRSSEQYF	TGTGCCAGCAGGGGATCCGGGACTAGGTCCTCCGAGCAGTACTTC
TRBV6-1	TRBJ1-1	-	CASSEWRGGAFF	TGTGCCAGCAGTGAATGGCGAGGGGGAGCTTTCTTT
TRBV6-6	TRBJ1-2	TRBD1	CASSSGTGINYGYTF	TGTGCCAGCAGTTCCGGGACAGGGATTAACTATGGCTACACCTTC
TRBV19	TRBJ1-1	-	CASSRDGKTEAFF	TGTGCCAGTAGTCGAGACGGGAAAACTGAAGCTTTCTTT
TRBV5-8	TRBJ1-3	TRBD1	CASSRNRGGGNTIYF	TGTGCCAGCAGCCGCAACAGGGGCGGTGGAAACACCATATATTTT
TRBV2	TRBJ1-1	TRBD1	CASTPGTGGTEAFF	TGTGCCAGCACCCCCGGGACAGGGGGTACTGAAGCTTTCTTT
TRBV7-2	TRBJ2-3	-	CASSRAGRTDTQYF	TGTGCCAGCAGCCGAGCGGGTCGCACAGATACGCAGTATTTT
TRBV19	TRBJ1-3	-	CASSTDSYSGNTIYF	TGTGCCAGTAGTACCGACAGCTACTCTGGAAACACCATATATTTT
TRBV30	TRBJ1-1	TRBD1	CAWSLGGTGRLLTEAFF	TGTGCCTGGAGTCTAGGTGGGACAGGGAGGTTGCTGACTGAAGCTTTCTTT
TRBV7-2	TRBJ2-7	TRBD2	CASSPWTSGRDYEQYF	TGTGCCAGCAGCCCTTGGACTAGCGGGAGGGATTACGAGCAGTACTTC
TRBV5-1	TRBJ2-2	TRBD1	CASSAGQGPTGELFF	TGCGCCAGCAGCGCCGGACAGGGTCCCACCGGGGAGCTGTTTTTT
TRBV7-2	TRBJ1-1	-	CASSPEGRGLTNTEAFF	TGTGCCAGCAGCCCGGAGGGAAGGGGCCTGACTAACACTGAAGCTTTCTTT
TRBV5-1	TRBJ1-5	-	CASYSNQPQHF	TGCGCCAGCTATAGCAATCAGCCCCAGCATTTT
TRBV11-2	TRBJ2-7	TRBD2	CASSLGGGTYEQYF	TGTGCCAGCAGCTTGGGCGGGGGGACCTACGAGCAGTACTTC
TRBV14	TRBJ2-3	TRBD2	CASSRDYPSTDTQYF	TGTGCCAGCAGCCGGGACTACCCTAGCACAGATACGCAGTATTTT
TRBV10-3	TRBJ1-1	-	CAISQGMNTEAFF	TGTGCCATCAGTCAGGGGATGAACACTGAAGCTTTCTTT
TRBV7-8	TRBJ2-5	-	CASSFSPGPQETQYF	TGTGCCAGCAGCTTCTCGCCAGGCCCTCAAGAGACCCAGTACTTC
TRBV4-2	TRBJ1-4	-	CASSQEVGGRGTLNEKLFF	TGTGCCAGCAGCCAAGAAGTAGGGGGGAGGGGGACGCTTAATGAAAAACTGTTTTTT
TRBV27	TRBJ2-4	-	CASSFGGTAKNIQYF	TGTGCCAGCAGTTTTGGAGGGACCGCCAAAAACATTCAGTACTTC
TRBV10-3	TRBJ2-2	-	CAISGGLDTGELFF	TGTGCCATCAGCGGGGGGCTAGACACCGGGGAGCTGTTTTTT
TRBV10-3	TRBJ2-7	-	CAISESPASSYEQYF	TGTGCCATCAGTGAGTCCCCAGCGAGCTCCTACGAGCAGTACTTC
TRBV6-5	TRBJ1-2	-	CASSLDSANYGYTF	TGTGCCAGCAGTCTGGACAGCGCTAACTATGGCTACACCTTC
TRBV9	TRBJ2-1	-	CASSSWAGGSGAEQFF	TGTGCCAGCAGCTCCTGGGCAGGGGGTAGCGGAGCCGAGCAGTTCTTC
TRBV5-4	TRBJ2-5	TRBD2	CASSQSGGQETQYF	TGTGCCAGCAGCCAGTCGGGGGGTCAAGAGACCCAGTACTTC
TRBV7-9	TRBJ2-2	TRBD2	CASRGGTGDTGELFF	TGTGCCAGCAGGGGGGGGACTGGAGACACCGGGGAGCTGTTTTTT
TRBV27	TRBJ1-2	TRBD1	CASQGTGRYGYTF	TGTGCCAGCCAAGGGACAGGGCGGTATGGCTACACCTTC
TRBV6-5	TRBJ2-1	TRBD2	CASRGAGGATAQFF	TGTGCCAGCAGGGGGGCGGGAGGGGCTACGGCGCAGTTCTTC
TRBV7-9	TRBJ2-1	TRBD1	CASSLGPGTGSYNEQFF	TGTGCCAGCAGCTTAGGGCCCGGGACAGGGTCCTACAATGAGCAGTTCTTC
TRBV5-1	TRBJ1-4	TRBD1	CASSPGTGGRSELFF	TGCGCCAGCAGCCCGGGTACAGGGGGACGCTCAGAACTGTTTTTT
TRBV7-3	TRBJ2-2	TRBD2	CASSLYGLAGGANTGELFF	TGTGCCAGCAGCTTATATGGACTAGCGGGAGGAGCTAACACCGGGGAGCTGTTTTTT
TRBV5-6	TRBJ2-1	-	CASSSYTYPDEQFF	TGTGCCAGCAGCTCTTACACGTACCCCGATGAGCAGTTCTTC
TRBV6-5	TRBJ2-5	TRBD2	CASSYSGGLAETQYF	TGTGCCAGCAGTTACTCCGGGGGACTAGCGGAGACCCAGTACTTC
TRBV30	TRBJ2-1	TRBD2	CAWTSGTHSTYNEQFF	TGTGCCTGGACTAGCGGGACCCACTCAACCTACAATGAGCAGTTCTTC
TRBV29-1	TRBJ2-4	-	CSVARENIQYF	TGCAGCGTAGCGCGGGAAAACATTCAGTACTTC
TRBV5-1	TRBJ2-7	-	CASSLGGDAPYEQYF	TGCGCCAGCAGCTTAGGCGGGGACGCACCCTACGAGCAGTACTTC
TRBV11-2	TRBJ2-1	-	CASSLDRLNEQFF	TGTGCCAGCAGCTTAGATCGACTAAATGAGCAGTTCTTC
TRBV5-4	TRBJ2-5	TRBD2	CASSGTSTETQYF	TGTGCCAGCAGCGGGACTAGTACGGAGACCCAGTACTTC
TRBV6-5	TRBJ1-2	-	CASSAGGTSNYGYTF	TGTGCCAGCAGTGCCGGGGGGACCTCTAACTATGGCTACACCTTC
TRBV15	TRBJ2-7	TRBD1	CATSRDRRGRSSYEQYF	TGTGCCACCAGCAGAGACCGCAGGGGGCGCTCTTCCTACGAGCAGTACTTC
TRBV7-2	TRBJ2-2	-	CASSVYGRVGGELFF	TGTGCCAGCAGTGTTTACGGGAGAGTAGGCGGGGAGCTGTTTTTT
TRBV4-2	TRBJ2-7	TRBD2	CASSHPSGTSYEQYF	TGTGCCAGCAGCCACCCTAGCGGGACTTCCTACGAGCAGTACTTC
TRBV2	TRBJ1-4	-	CASTASRATNEKLFF	TGTGCCAGCACGGCATCCCGGGCAACTAATGAAAAACTGTTTTTT
TRBV28	TRBJ1-5	-	CASSLLTRVWQPQHF	TGTGCCAGCAGTTTATTAACCAGGGTTTGGCAGCCCCAGCATTTT
TRBV7-9	TRBJ1-6	TRBD1	CASNHWTGVGNSPLHF	TGTGCCAGCAACCACTGGACAGGAGTGGGAAATTCACCCCTCCACTTT
TRBV6-4	TRBJ2-3	TRBD2	CASSDNRDYRPGGPGNTDTQYF	TGTGCCAGCAGTGACAACAGGGATTATCGCCCGGGAGGGCCGGGGAACACAGATACGCAGTATTTT
TRBV14	TRBJ2-7	TRBD2	CASSPISGGPRYEQYF	TGTGCCAGCAGCCCTATTTCGGGAGGGCCGAGGTACGAGCAGTACTTC
TRBV6-4	TRBJ2-3	-	CASGANTQYF	TGTGCCAGTGGGGCCAATACGCAGTATTTT
TRBV6-1	TRBJ2-4	TRBD1	CASTLGQGKNIQYF	TGTGCCAGCACCTTGGGACAGGGGAAAAACATTCAGTACTTC
TRBV30	TRBJ1-5	TRBD1	CAWSVGAGGSQPQHF	TGTGCCTGGAGTGTAGGGGCAGGGGGCAGTCAGCCCCAGCATTTT
TRBV29-1	TRBJ2-1	-	CSVQTGGNEQFF	TGCAGCGTCCAGACAGGTGGCAATGAGCAGTTCTTC
TRBV5-1	TRBJ2-2	-	CASSLSPGDSLGTGELFF	TGCGCCAGCAGCTTGAGCCCCGGGGACTCTCTAGGAACCGGGGAGCTGTTTTTT
TRBV7-9	TRBJ1-5	-	CASSLVGGSNQPQHF	TGTGCCAGCAGCTTAGTCGGAGGTAGCAATCAGCCCCAGCATTTT